This T cell receptor (beta chain) is from a study of shared clonotypes between healthy human individuals. Concerning this clone itself: Its antigen is undetermined.

Germline CDR1 and CDR2: MRHNA and SNTAGT. Germline trimming cut 4 bases from V and 3 bases from J; bases unmatched to any gene: 14. This CDR3 has 17 residues. Researchers ran the assay at a deep level. For every subset, genomic DNA was evenly distributed across several immunoSEQ plates. The protocol was immunoSEQ multiplex PCR, while the TCRdb copy is restricted to in-frame clones and leaves out a portion. The table lists about 2.2 million clones, 80% to 95% of them singletons. Terminally differentiated effector memory CD45RA+ cells were excluded from the naive CD8 cells, which were CD45RO-negative and positively selected for CCR7. Study results and limitations: Clonotype sharing among donors was expected to depend on sequencing depth.

The receptor was derived from a man younger than 30 in good health. Some clones in this sample may be carry-over from other donors' samples. J is TRBJ1-1 and V is TRBV6-4, with 7 bases that match TRBD1. Material for sequencing was naive CD8+ T cells from PBMCs. The CDR3, as DNA: TGTGCCAGCAGTGTATACAGGGGAACGGTTGGGGACACTGAAGCTTTCTTT. Its translation is CASSVYRGTVGDTEAFF.